These 22 T cell receptor beta chains share one sample of origin, sequenced in a study of radiotherapy plus CTLA-4 blockade in lung cancer. Assay used: immunoSEQ multiplex PCR; TCRdb lists only in-frame clones, some missing. The data contain over 95,000 clones, 60% to 75% of them singletons. The sample consisted of peripheral blood, taken from a patient treated with radiotherapy plus ipilimumab. The receptors were gathered from a human donor with non-small cell lung cancer who had a partial response to radiotherapy plus ipilimumab. Some clones in this sample may be carry-over from other donors' samples.

CDR3 protein: CASSLDIEGREAFF. As DNA, the CDR3 is TGTGCCAGCAGCTTAGATATAGAGGGCAGGGAAGCTTTCTTT. J is TRBJ1-1 and V is TRBV11-2; D is unresolved. This CDR3 contains 14 residues. Germline values: CDR1 SGHAT, CDR2 FQNNGV. V was shortened by 0 bases and J by 8 bases, with 13 bases between the two germline ends. Full variable domain (rest looked up from reference TRBV11-2 and TRBJ1-1): EAGVAQSPRYKIIEKRQSVAFWCNPISGHATLYWYQQILGQGPKLLIQFQNNGVVDDSQLPKDRFSAERLKGVDSTLKIQPAKLEDSAVYLCASSLDIEGREAFFGQGTRLTVV.

The chain is built from TRBV27 and TRBJ2-7; TRBD1 might be the D (5 bases). The CDR3 consists of 12 residues. V dropped 5 bases and J dropped 6 bases, with 11 bases sitting between them. The V gene's germline CDR1 is MNHEY and CDR2 SMNVEV (reference sequence). CDR3 sequence: CASSIQGSEQYF. In DNA form, the CDR3 reads TGTGCCAGCAGTATCCAGGGTTCCGAGCAGTACTTC.

This clone was seen more than once but under ten times. The chain employs TRBV19 and TRBJ2-1, with TRBD2 matching over 10 bases. Germline CDR1 and CDR2: LNHDA and SQIVND (reference sequence). The CDR3 has 17 residues. V lost 3 bases and J lost 4; bases outside the gene matches: 9. The CDR3 sequence: CASSIEASGSLYNEQFF. The CDR3 region has the DNA TGTGCCAGTAGTATCGAGGCTAGCGGGAGTTTATACAATGAGCAGTTCTTC.

V gene TRBV6-5 combines with J gene TRBJ1-5; D is unclear. V shed 6 bases and J shed 2 bases, with 14 bases lying between them. The CDR3 is 15 amino acids. Per the germline V gene, CDR1 is MNHEY and CDR2 is SVGAGI. CDR3 in amino acids: CASSPLSTGNQPQHF. CDR3 DNA sequence: TGTGCCAGCAGCCCCTTGTCCACTGGCAATCAGCCCCAGCATTTT.

V usage is TRBV10-1 and J usage is TRBJ2-1, with 12 positions matching TRBD2. The CDR3 contains 15 residues. J lost 9 bases, V lost 8 bases, and 11 bases had no gene match. CDR1 WNHNN and CDR2 SYGVQD come from the germline V gene (reference sequence). The CDR3 DNA sequence: TGCGCCAGCGGTACTAGCGGGAGGTGGCAGGGTGAGCAGTTCTTC. It encodes CASGTSGRWQGEQFF.

V is TRBV10-3 and J is TRBJ2-2; D is uncertain. The CDR3 runs to 15 residues. Trimming removed 2 bases from V and 6 bases from J, with 13 bases in between. The V gene's germline CDR1 is ENHRY and CDR2 SYGVKD. The CDR3 DNA sequence: TGTGCCATCAGTGAGGTGGTTATCGGTTCCGGGGAGCTGTTTTTT. It specifies CAISEVVIGSGELFF.

The V and J genes are TRBV20-1 and TRBJ1-1; D is unresolved. CDR3 length: 11 amino acids. Germline V gene lookup returns CDR1 DFQATT and CDR2 SNEGSKA (reference sequence). The V gene lost 7 bases and the J gene lost 4 bases, with 10 bases spanning the gap. As DNA, the CDR3 is TGCAGTGGGACGGCGGGCACTGAAGCTTTCTTT. It specifies CSGTAGTEAFF.

This clone was recorded only once. V is TRBV28 and J is TRBJ2-3; TRBD2 aligns across 15 bases. Trimming cost V 6 bases and J 7 bases; bases outside gene matches: 20. This CDR3 has 20 residues. Germline loops: CDR1 MDHEN, CDR2 SYDVKM. CDR3 in amino acids: CASSPNTLGLAGGPRYTQYF. Here the CDR3 DNA reads TGTGCCAGCAGCCCAAATACCCTAGGACTAGCGGGAGGGCCCAGATATACGCAGTATTTT.

This clone has just a few counts. CDR3 residues: CSVRETGETQYF. The CDR3 DNA reads TGCAGCGTGCGGGAGACTGGGGAGACCCAGTACTTC. V and J are TRBV29-1 and TRBJ2-5; the match to TRBD2 covers 7 bases. Germline-derived CDR1 and CDR2 are SQVTM and ANQGSEA. The CDR3 sequence is 12 residues long. The J segment lost 5 bases and the V segment lost 6 bases, leaving 6 bases of the junction unmatched. The full variable domain, completed using reference TRBV29-1 and TRBJ2-5, is SAVISQKPSRDICQRGTSLTIQCQVDSQVTMMFWYRQQPGQSLTLIATANQGSEATYESGFVIDKFPISRPNLTFSTLTVSNMSPEDSSIYLCSVRETGETQYFGPGTRLLVL.

V gene TRBV5-4 combines with J gene TRBJ1-6; D gene uncertain. The V end lost 1 base, the J end lost 8 bases, and 10 bases lay between the germline ends. Germline V gives CDR1 SGHNT, CDR2 YYREEE (reference sequence). This CDR3 contains 14 residues. The CDR3 sequence: CASSLSGIDSPLHF. The CDR3 coding sequence is TGTGCCAGCAGCTTGTCGGGGATTGATTCACCCCTCCACTTT.

The genes are TRBV23-1 and TRBJ1-3, with 10 bases fitting TRBD1. TRBV23-1 is sorted into the ORF group, with uncertain function. The CDR3 covers 13 residues. V gave up 11 bases and J gave up 8 bases; unmatched junction bases: 9. The CDR3 sequence: CASRGQGVDTIYF. The CDR3 DNA reads TGCGCCTCCCGCGGACAGGGGGTTGACACCATATATTTT.

V gene TRBV6-1 combines with J gene TRBJ1-1; 7 bases agree with TRBD1. CDR1 is MNHNS, CDR2 SASEGT, per germline. There are 14 residues in the CDR3. Trimming cost V 5 bases and J 1 base; bases outside gene matches: 4. CDR3 nucleotides: TGTGCCAGCAGTTGGACAGGCCAGAACACTGAAGCTTTCTTT. Its translation: CASSWTGQNTEAFF.

V is TRBV18 and J is TRBJ2-5; 9 bases map to TRBD1. CDR1 and CDR2 from the germline V gene are KGHSH and LQKENI. J was trimmed by 1 base and V by 5 bases; bases with no gene match: 2. CDR3 length equals 14 residues. CDR3 residues: CASSGQGPQETQYF. CDR3 coding DNA: TGTGCCAGCTCAGGACAGGGGCCCCAAGAGACCCAGTACTTC.

In this sample, this clone turned up a few times. The V and J genes are TRBV28 and TRBJ1-5; D possibly corresponds to TRBD1 (6 bases). From germline, CDR1 is MDHEN and CDR2 SYDVKM. V was shortened by 7 bases and J by 4 bases, with 8 bases between the two germline ends. The CDR3 runs 12 residues. In nucleotides, the CDR3 is TGTGCCAGCAAAGGGGGTAATCAGCCCCAGCATTTT. Its translation: CASKGGNQPQHF.

This chain connects TRBV9 to TRBJ2-1; possibly TRBD2 for D (5 bases). Germline V gene lookup returns CDR1 SGDLS and CDR2 YYNGEE. There are 16 residues in the CDR3. Trimming stripped 0 bases from V and 8 bases from J, with 18 bases between. The DNA for the CDR3 is TGTGCCAGCAGCGTAGAGCCCAACGTGGCGGGCGATGAGCAGTTCTTC. It codes for CASSVEPNVAGDEQFF.

With regard to this clone: Mismatch with germline at one junction end may stem from a read error. The CDR3 DNA reads as TGTGCCAGCTCACCTCGGGACAGGGAGGTGTTTTTT. Protein product: CASSPRDREVFF. V and J are TRBV18 and TRBJ2-2; 9 positions match TRBD1. This CDR3 has 12 amino acids. In germline, CDR1 is KGHSH, CDR2 LQKENI.

With respect to this clone: The sample holds other DNA sequences that translate to the same CDR3. The rearrangement links TRBV29-1 to TRBJ1-2; D not certain. The CDR3 runs 12 residues. Between the trimmed V and J ends, which lost 4 bases and 4 bases, there was a span of 10 bases. Germline V CDR1 and CDR2: SQVTM, ANQGSEA. This chain's CDR3 is CSVVGEVYGYTF. CDR3 DNA sequence: TGCAGCGTTGTTGGGGAGGTCTATGGCTACACCTTC.

This chain uses TRBV5-4 with TRBJ2-5; the D gene is possibly TRBD2 (6 bases). The DNA end favors TRBJ2-7, so the J call may be wrong. This CDR3 spans 15 amino acids. From germline, CDR1 is SGHNT and CDR2 YYREEE (reference sequence). The CDR3 DNA is TGTGCCAGCAGCTTGGGGCGGGGCCTAGGGATCGAGCAGTACTTC. Its protein is CASSLGRGLGIEQYF.

The rearrangement joins TRBV12-2 to TRBJ2-2; the DNA was not compared with TRBD2, the D call given in the table. TRBV12-2 is a pseudogene locus. The CDR3 length is 18 residues. The CDR3 DNA follows: TGTGCAAACGACACAAGCGGGCTAACCACTCATTGTGCCGGGGAGCTGTTTTTT. The encoded protein is CANDTSGLTTHCAGELFF.

The CDR3 spells CASSVGLAGGLRSSYEQYF. As DNA, the CDR3 is TGTGCCAGCAGCGTCGGTCTAGCGGGGGGCCTTAGGAGCTCCTACGAGCAGTACTTC. The chain uses TRBV2 and TRBJ2-7; 11 bases align to TRBD2. V trimming: 6 bases; J trimming: 0 bases; junction bases outside the gene matches: 16. CDR3 length: 19 amino acids. Looked up from germline, CDR1 is SNHLY and CDR2 is FYNNEI.

The chain couples TRBV6-5 to TRBJ2-7; TRBD2 matches at 10 bases. The CDR3 has 15 amino acids. V shed 6 bases, J shed 4 bases, and the junction held 9 bases outside the gene matches. Germline values: CDR1 MNHEY, CDR2 SVGAGI. The chain's CDR3 is CASSSPGLARYEQYF. The CDR3 DNA is TGTGCCAGCAGCTCACCGGGACTAGCGAGGTACGAGCAGTACTTC.

In its sample, this clone was seen once. This rearrangement joins TRBV19 to TRBJ2-7, with 11 bases lining up with TRBD1. Germline V gene sequence: CDR1 LNHDA, CDR2 SQIVND (reference sequence). CDR3 length equals 15 residues. The V gene end was trimmed by 5 bases and the J gene end by 6 bases; junction bases not matched to a gene: 9. In nucleotides, the CDR3 is TGTGCCAGTAGTCCGACGGACAGGGGGCGTTCCGAGCAGTACTTC. Its protein is CASSPTDRGRSEQYF. Looking up the rest from reference TRBV19 and TRBJ2-7 gives the full variable domain: DGGITQSPKYLFRKEGQNVTLSCEQNLNHDAMYWYRQDPGQGLRLIYYSQIVNDFQKGDIAEGYSVSREKKESFPLTVTSAQKNPTAFYLCASSPTDRGRSEQYFGPGTRLTVT.